Detailed here is one T cell receptor beta chain. Its target is unknown. The donors were members of the validation cohort, which comprised 120 subjects and was separate from the first cohort of several hundred subjects. CDR1 is LNHDA, CDR2 SQIVND, per germline (reference sequence). V was trimmed by 7 bases and J by 9 bases, leaving 22 bases between them. CDR3 length: 15 residues. The method was immunoSEQ multiplex PCR; TCRdb's version includes in-frame clones alone and lacks a portion of them. Here the sample spans roughly 150,000 clones, 88% being singletons. The source of the sample is a study of cytomegalovirus exposure and HLA in healthy donors. Study results and caveats: Three CMV-associated chains proved CMV antigen-specific in vitro. TCR sequences were mostly rare, though some public TCRs occurred in many donors.

The clonotype comes from a man younger than 35 in good health and CMV-seronegative. The V and J genes are TRBV19 and TRBJ1-5, with D unresolved. The source material was PBMCs. The CDR3 region has the DNA TGTGCCAGTACCTCTCGGGTGGCAGACTCGCGGCCCCAGCATTTT. Its translation: CASTSRVADSRPQHF.